The table lists the clone carrying this T cell receptor (beta chain) with a few counts. The data derive from a study of technical replicates of blood from a few donors. V lost 1 base and J 1 base, leaving 11 bases between the germline ends. Germline V lookup: CDR1 SEHNR, CDR2 FQNEAQ (reference sequence). The CDR3 extends over 16 amino acids. TCRdb's copy holds only in-frame clones and misses some; the assay was immunoSEQ multiplex PCR. The profile shows 65,000 to 85,000 clones, around 96% of them singletons. The TCR comes from a human donor in good health. The sample consisted of T cells isolated from PBMCs. J is TRBJ1-5 and V is TRBV7-9; D uncertain. CDR3 coding DNA: TGTGCCAGCAGCTTAGTGGGAGGGTTAAGCAATCAGCCCCAGCATTTT. Translation gives CASSLVGGLSNQPQHF.